The clone carrying this T cell receptor (beta chain) was picked up many times. What it recognizes is unknown. At one end, the junction sequence differs from germline, possibly due to a read error. The data belong to a study of metastatic and nonmetastatic thyroid tumors. Study summary: Across peripheral blood and tumor or nodule tissue samples taken from malignant and benign thyroid patients, the repertoires were compared with one another. Findings and limits, study-wide: The study reportedly found significantly higher TCR beta diversity in malignant thyroid tumors than benign nodules, in blood and tumor.

In germline, CDR1 is SGHAT, CDR2 FQNNGV. The CDR3 is 14 amino acids. All patients reached thyroid surgery having received no treatment beforehand. Using MiXCR, TCRdb re-called clones from the PCR reads. The sample shows more than 9,500 clones, roughly 11% of them seen only once. The rearrangement links TRBV11-2 to TRBJ2-1; D not certain. The clonotype originates from a female donor with papillary thyroid cancer or a benign thyroid nodule (not recorded which). Some clones in this sample may be carry-over from other donors' samples. The sample consisted of tumor tissue. The CDR3 DNA sequence: TGTGCCAGCAGCTTAGCGGCAGGATACAATGGGCAGTTCTTC. Protein: CASSLAAGYNGQFF.